This TCR beta chain emerged from a study of blood T cell repertoires in COVID-19. The overall study: Samples came from the United States, Italy and Spain, spanning acute and convalescent COVID-19. The cDNA or gDNA used as material had been derived from T cells, B-cell-depleted T cells, or PBMCs.

Sequenced by immunoSEQ multiplex PCR; TCRdb stores in-frame clones only, minus some. The repertoire consists of 120,000 to 150,000 clones, with about 90% occurring once and the leading ten covering 35% to 40%. The CDR3 sequence is 16 residues long. V gave up 4 bases and J gave up 0 bases; unmatched junction bases: 7. CDR1 and CDR2 from the germline V gene are SGDLS and YYNGEE. The chain recombines TRBV9 with TRBJ2-7, with 10 bases fitting TRBD1. The source of this sequence is a man aged 50-60 years who had recovered from COVID-19. The material sequenced was peripheral blood. This CDR3 is CASSRGQGVSSYEQYF. CDR3 bases: TGTGCCAGCAGCCGCGGACAGGGGGTGAGCTCCTACGAGCAGTACTTC.